These 8 T cell receptor beta chains share one sample of origin, sequenced in a study of blood T cell repertoires in COVID-19. The method was immunoSEQ multiplex PCR; TCRdb's version includes in-frame clones alone and lacks a portion of them. Here the sample spans about 93,000 clones, about 86% being singletons. The sample was peripheral blood. The source is a woman at least 80 years old with acute or convalescent COVID-19.

This chain connects TRBV2 to TRBJ1-5, with D possibly being TRBD1 (5 bases). The CDR3 spans 14 residues. With 8 bases removed from V and 4 bases from J, the gap between germline ends came to 15 bases. Germline V lookup: CDR1 SNHLY, CDR2 FYNNEI. CDR3 nucleotide sequence: TGTGCCAGCGGAGGGGCAGGGAGGAATCAGCCCCAGCATTTT. Translated: CASGGAGRNQPQHF.

The gene calls are TRBV15 and TRBJ2-7; 8 nucleotides match TRBD1. V was pared by 5 bases and J by 0 bases, with 6 bases of the junction left unmatched. This CDR3 has 15 amino acids. Looked up from germline, CDR1 is LNHNV and CDR2 is YYDKDF (reference sequence). The chain's CDR3 is CATSYETGDSYEQYF. The CDR3 bases are TGTGCCACCAGCTATGAGACAGGGGACTCCTACGAGCAGTACTTC.

Only one count was recorded for this clone. V and J are TRBV7-8 and TRBJ1-6; D is undetermined. Trimming took 0 bases from V and 11 from J, leaving 11 bases between them. Germline CDR1 is SGHVS and CDR2 is FQNEAQ. The CDR3 sequence is 14 residues long. In DNA form, the CDR3 reads TGTGCCAGCAGCTTAGCGCTGGGCAGTCCACCCCTCCACTTT. Encoded protein: CASSLALGSPPLHF.

This clone is a singleton in its sample. The CDR3 DNA reads as TGTGCCAGCAGCTTTTTAGTGAGCTCTGGAAACACCATATATTTT. Amino acid sequence: CASSFLVSSGNTIYF. The genes are TRBV5-5 and TRBJ1-3; D call uncertain. This CDR3 has 15 residues. Looked up from germline, CDR1 is SGHKS and CDR2 is YYEKEE (reference sequence). Trimming took off 2 bases at V and 0 bases at J, with 9 bases between the two ends.

In this sample, this clone turned up a few times. This chain links TRBV9 with TRBJ1-2; TRBD1 agrees at 7 bases. Germline V gene lookup returns CDR1 SGDLS and CDR2 YYNGEE. After removal of 4 bases from V and 3 bases from J, the junction contained 9 bases not matched to a gene. The CDR3 consists of 15 residues. The CDR3 coding sequence is TGTGCCAGCAGCCCTAGTACAGGGGAGGACTATGGCTACACCTTC. Its translation is CASSPSTGEDYGYTF.

The chain links TRBV5-5 to TRBJ2-3, with TRBD2 matching 8 bases. The V and J ends lost 4 bases and 2 bases, in that order; junction bases with no gene match: 3. Germline CDR1 SGHKS, CDR2 YYEKEE (reference sequence). The CDR3 is 14 amino acids. The CDR3 DNA sequence: TGTGCCAGCAGCGCGGGACTAGACACAGATACGCAGTATTTT. This sequence encodes CASSAGLDTDTQYF.

This clone was counted a single time. The chain couples TRBV7-6 to TRBJ1-1; D is uncertain. Trimming removed 2 bases from V and 1 base from J, with 11 bases in between. The CDR3 runs to 15 residues. Germline V CDR1 and CDR2: SGHVS, FNYEAQ. The CDR3 sequence is CASSLNSQSNTEAFF. The CDR3 DNA is TGTGCCAGCAGCTTAAATTCTCAGTCGAACACTGAAGCTTTCTTT. The full variable domain, rest sourced from reference TRBV7-6 and TRBJ1-1, is GAGVSQSPRYKVTKRGQDVALRCDPISGHVSLYWYRQALGQGPEFLTYFNYEAQQDKSGLPNDRFSAERPEGSISTLTIQRTEQRDSAMYRCASSLNSQSNTEAFFGQGTRLTVV.

CDR3 sequence reads: CASNRDRGLANEKLFF. For the CDR3, the DNA is TGTGCCAGCAACCGGGACAGGGGGCTTGCTAATGAAAAACTGTTTTTT. J is TRBJ1-4 and V is TRBV6-4; 12 bases align to TRBD1. The CDR3 is 16 residues long. Germline CDR1 is MRHNA and CDR2 is SNTAGT. Losses at the gene ends were 7 bases for V and 3 bases for J; bases not matched to a gene: 6.